The rows below give T cell receptor beta chains drawn from one sample of a study of T cells in Graves' hyperthyroidism and ophthalmopathy. MiXCR, run by TCRdb on the multiplex PCR reads, gives a single entry per CDR3 protein. Among around 250,000 distinct CDR3 sequences listed, less than 20% were seen once. What was sequenced was blood. These receptors came from a woman under 30 with Graves' ophthalmopathy. CDR3s include the opening cysteine and the closing phenylalanine or tryptophan. The D gene is left open where the match is weak. Some rows mark clone size as missing; the rest say once, few, many or name a class of expanded clone.

v_call	j_call	clone_size	d_call	cdr3_nt	cdr3_aa
TRBV30	TRBJ2-1	many	NA	TGTGCCTGGAGGGATTACAGGAGCGCCTACAATGAGCAGTTCTTC	CAWRDYRSAYNEQFF
TRBV20-1	TRBJ1-2	many	NA	TGCAGTGCGAGGGGCGGAACCAGCTATGGCTACACCTTC	CSARGGTSYGYTF
TRBV29-1	TRBJ2-2	many	TRBD1	TGCAGCGTAGGGGACAGCATTAACACCGGGGAGCTGTTTTTT	CSVGDSINTGELFF
TRBV19	TRBJ2-4	few	NA	TGTGCCAGTAGTATAGATATTCACAGCCTAGCCAAAAACATTCAGTACTTC	CASSIDIHSLAKNIQYF
TRBV7-8	TRBJ1-2	many	NA	TGTGCCAGCAGCTTAGCGGTGGGAATCGGTGGCTATGGCTACACCTTC	CASSLAVGIGGYGYTF
TRBV27	TRBJ1-1	many	NA	TGTGCCAGCAGTTCATCGGGCAATTTGAACACTGAAGCTTTCTTT	CASSSSGNLNTEAFF
TRBV12-3/TRBV12-4	TRBJ2-1	many	TRBD1	TGTGCCAGCAGTTTACTAGACAGGGCCTCCTACAATGAGCAGTTCTTC	CASSLLDRASYNEQFF
TRBV20-1	TRBJ2-1	few	NA	TGCAGTGCTAAATCGAGCTCCTACAATGAGCAGTTCTTC	CSAKSSSYNEQFF
TRBV4-2	TRBJ1-2	NA	NA	TGTGCCAGCAGCCAAGTTGGGAATGGCTACACCTTC	CASSQVGNGYTF
TRBV12-3/TRBV12-4	TRBJ2-5	many	NA	TGTGCCAGCAGTTTATTGATACGGGACACCCAAGAGACCCAGTACTTC	CASSLLIRDTQETQYF
TRBV18	TRBJ1-2	NA	TRBD1	TGTGCCAGCTCACAGGGGGCCAAGAACTATGGCTACACCTTC	CASSQGAKNYGYTF
TRBV12-3/TRBV12-4	TRBJ2-1	many	TRBD2	TGTGCCAGCTTGGAGGGACTAGCGGGGGGGCCTTCTTCCTACAATGAGCAGTTCTTC	CASLEGLAGGPSSYNEQFF
TRBV7-3	TRBJ1-1	NA	NA	TGTGCCAGCAGCTTATCCTGGCAGGGGACTATGGATTTGGCGGACACTGAAACTTTCTTT	CASSLSWQGTMDLADTETFF
TRBV20-1	TRBJ2-3	many	TRBD2	TGCAGTGCTAGAGAAGGGACTAGCGGAGACTTAGGGGCAGATACGCAGTATTTT	CSAREGTSGDLGADTQYF
TRBV28	TRBJ2-2	few	NA	TGTGCCAGCCTTGAAGACCCCCGGGGATCGAACACCGGGGAGCTGTTTTTT	CASLEDPRGSNTGELFF
TRBV9	TRBJ1-6	many	NA	TGTGCCAGCAGCGTAACAGCAGGCACGAACTATAATTCACCCCTCCACTTT	CASSVTAGTNYNSPLHF
TRBV3-1	TRBJ2-1	many	TRBD2	TGTGCCAGCAGCCATCTGCTAGCGGGGGCCGATAATGAGCAGTTCTTC	CASSHLLAGADNEQFF
TRBV6-1	TRBJ1-4	many	NA	TGTGCCAGCAGGAAGGAAAAACTGTTTTTT	CASRKEKLFF
TRBV7-6	TRBJ2-5	many	TRBD1	TGTGCCAGCAGCTCTGGGACAGGGTTGAATAAAGAGACCCAGTACTTC	CASSSGTGLNKETQYF
TRBV20-1	TRBJ1-1	many	NA	TGCAGTGCTAGCCCAGGGGTGAACACTGAAGCTTTCTTT	CSASPGVNTEAFF
TRBV20-1	TRBJ2-5	NA	TRBD2	TGCAGTGCTAGTTCGGCTAGCGGGGAGACCCAGTACTTC	CSASSASGETQYF
TRBV28	TRBJ1-1	NA	TRBD1	TGTGCCAGCAACTTTCCGGGACAGGTGAACACTGAAGCTTTCTTT	CASNFPGQVNTEAFF
TRBV27	TRBJ1-6	many	NA	TGTGCCAGCACCTCACATGGGCTCAATTCACCCCTCCACTTT	CASTSHGLNSPLHF
TRBV7-9	TRBJ1-1	many	TRBD1	TGTGCCAGCAGCTTAGTAGGCCAGGGGGTTTCTGAAGCTTTCTTT	CASSLVGQGVSEAFF
TRBV28	TRBJ1-5	few	TRBD1	TGTGCCAGCAGTTGGGCCGGGACAGGGGGAAGTCGGCAGCCCCAGCATTTT	CASSWAGTGGSRQPQHF
TRBV20-1	TRBJ2-3	many	TRBD2	TGCAGTGGGACTAGAACTCTCACAGATACGCAGTATTTT	CSGTRTLTDTQYF
TRBV20-1	TRBJ2-7	many	TRBD2	TGCAGTGCTCCACCAAAACGACTAGCGGGAGTTCGGTACGAGCAGTACTTC	CSAPPKRLAGVRYEQYF
TRBV18	TRBJ1-5	many	TRBD1	TGTGCCAGCTCACCACAGGGGGCCGATCAGCCCCAGCATTTT	CASSPQGADQPQHF
TRBV10-2	TRBJ2-2	many	TRBD2	TGCGCCAGCAGAATAAGCGGGGGCGGGATCTCCGGGGAGCTGTTTTTT	CASRISGGGISGELFF
TRBV28	TRBJ1-5	many	TRBD1	TGTGCCAGCAGTTCTCTCGGGACAGGGGTGAATCAGCCCCAGCATTTT	CASSSLGTGVNQPQHF
TRBV9	TRBJ2-3	many	NA	TGTGCCAGCAGCTCCGGGACCCCCGGGACAGATACGCAGTATTTT	CASSSGTPGTDTQYF
TRBV7-9	TRBJ2-2	many	TRBD2	TGTGCCAGCAGCTTAAGGAGTGGACTAGCGGGATTTATCACCGGGGAGCTGTTTTTT	CASSLRSGLAGFITGELFF
TRBV20-1	TRBJ2-5	many	NA	TGCAGTGCTAAAGACTGGAACCAAGAGACCCAGTACTTC	CSAKDWNQETQYF
TRBV5-1	TRBJ2-1	many	NA	TGCGCCAGCAGCTTGGCCGACAAGTCCTACAATGAGCAGTTCTTC	CASSLADKSYNEQFF
TRBV11-2	TRBJ2-1	many	TRBD2	TGTGCCAGCAGCTTAGGCAGCGGGGGTTATAACAATGAGCAGTTCTTC	CASSLGSGGYNNEQFF
TRBV7-9	TRBJ2-7	many	NA	TGTGCCAGCAGCTTAGCCCGGGGTGACTACGAGCAGTACTTC	CASSLARGDYEQYF